This is a list of T cell receptor beta chains from one sample in a study of T cell responses to AZD1222 COVID-19 vaccine. The repertoire was sequenced with immunoSEQ multiplex PCR; TCRdb's copy has only in-frame clones and lacks some. The sample contains around 65,000 clones, around 80% of which appear only once. Sequenced here: peripheral blood, sampled 28 days after the second AZD1222 dose. The receptors were gathered from an adult who received the AZD1222 COVID-19 vaccine. Both conserved end residues are part of each CDR3. A D gene is named only where the DNA matches it firmly. Clone sizes are given selectively: once, few, many, or a class where the clone is expanded.

j_call: TRBJ1-5; clone_size: few; d_call: NA; v_call: TRBV27; cdr3_nt: TGTGCCAGCAGTTTAGGTAGCAATCAGCCCCAGCATTTT; cdr3_aa: CASSLGSNQPQHF
j_call: TRBJ2-5; clone_size: NA; d_call: TRBD2; v_call: TRBV29-1; cdr3_nt: TGCAGCGTTGTACCGGGACTAGCGGGAGGAGTGACCCAGTACTTC; cdr3_aa: CSVVPGLAGGVTQYF
j_call: TRBJ1-2; clone_size: NA; d_call: TRBD1; v_call: TRBV19; cdr3_nt: TGTGCCAGTAGTGACAGGGGCCTATATGGCTACACCTTC; cdr3_aa: CASSDRGLYGYTF
j_call: TRBJ2-7; clone_size: NA; d_call: TRBD1; v_call: TRBV6-5; cdr3_nt: TGTGCCAGCAGTTACTCGAGGGACAGGGCCTACGAGCAGTACTTC; cdr3_aa: CASSYSRDRAYEQYF
j_call: TRBJ1-4; clone_size: once; d_call: NA; v_call: TRBV7-9; cdr3_nt: TGTGCCAGCAGCCCCGAGGTAGAAAAACTGTTTTTT; cdr3_aa: CASSPEVEKLFF
j_call: TRBJ1-5; clone_size: once; d_call: NA; v_call: TRBV4-3; cdr3_nt: TGCGCCAGCAGCCAAGACAGGCAGGGTGGAAATCAGCCCCAGCATTTT; cdr3_aa: CASSQDRQGGNQPQHF
j_call: TRBJ1-2; clone_size: few; d_call: NA; v_call: TRBV6-5; cdr3_nt: TGTGCCAGCAGTTACACAGGGTTAGCTAACTATGGCTACACCTTC; cdr3_aa: CASSYTGLANYGYTF
j_call: TRBJ2-7; clone_size: NA; d_call: NA; v_call: TRBV4-3; cdr3_nt: TGCGCCAGCAGCCAAGCGTCAGGTGGCAAGTTCAACGAGCAGTACTTC; cdr3_aa: CASSQASGGKFNEQYF
j_call: TRBJ2-2; clone_size: NA; d_call: NA; v_call: TRBV19; cdr3_nt: TGTGCCAGTAGTATCGAGTCGGTGAACACCGGGGAGCTGTTTTTT; cdr3_aa: CASSIESVNTGELFF
j_call: TRBJ2-7; clone_size: NA; d_call: TRBD2; v_call: TRBV7-2; cdr3_nt: TGTGCCAGCAGCCCCCGACTAGCGGGAGAACGGGAGCAGTACTTC; cdr3_aa: CASSPRLAGEREQYF
j_call: TRBJ2-5; clone_size: NA; d_call: TRBD2; v_call: TRBV30; cdr3_nt: TGTGCCTGGAGTGGGACTAGCTGGGGTACCCAGTACTTC; cdr3_aa: CAWSGTSWGTQYF
j_call: TRBJ2-2; clone_size: medium-sized; d_call: NA; v_call: TRBV30; cdr3_nt: TGTGCCTGGACCGGGACTTGGTCCGGGGAGCTGTTTTTT; cdr3_aa: CAWTGTWSGELFF
j_call: TRBJ1-5; clone_size: few; d_call: NA; v_call: TRBV28; cdr3_nt: TGTGCCAGCAGTTGGGGGGATCAGCCCCAGCATTTT; cdr3_aa: CASSWGDQPQHF
j_call: TRBJ2-5; clone_size: NA; d_call: NA; v_call: TRBV6-5; cdr3_nt: TGTGCCAGCAGTTACCCCCAGGGGGGTGGAGAGACCCAGTACTTC; cdr3_aa: CASSYPQGGGETQYF
j_call: TRBJ1-5; clone_size: NA; d_call: TRBD1; v_call: TRBV28; cdr3_nt: TGTGCCAGCAGTGGCCGGGGACAGGGGGGCGGGCAGCCCCAGCATTTT; cdr3_aa: CASSGRGQGGGQPQHF
j_call: TRBJ2-7; clone_size: NA; d_call: TRBD2; v_call: TRBV6-2/TRBV6-3; cdr3_nt: TGTGCCAGCAGTTACTCATCTAGCGGGGTCGAGCAGTACTTC; cdr3_aa: CASSYSSSGVEQYF
j_call: TRBJ2-3; clone_size: NA; d_call: TRBD2; v_call: TRBV28; cdr3_nt: TGTGCCAGCAGGGGGTCGAGCGGGAGTATGACAGATACGCAGTATTTT; cdr3_aa: CASRGSSGSMTDTQYF
j_call: TRBJ2-5; clone_size: NA; d_call: NA; v_call: TRBV11-2; cdr3_nt: TGTGCCAGCAGCTTTTGTTACGAGCCCGGACCCTGGGAGACCCAGTACTTC; cdr3_aa: CASSFCYEPGPWETQYF
j_call: TRBJ2-2; clone_size: NA; d_call: TRBD2; v_call: TRBV5-1; cdr3_nt: TGCGCCAGCACCCGGAGGGCTAGCGGGAGGCTTAACACCGGGGAGCTGTTTTTT; cdr3_aa: CASTRRASGRLNTGELFF
j_call: TRBJ2-7; clone_size: NA; d_call: NA; v_call: TRBV28; cdr3_nt: TGTGCCAGCAGTCCCGCGAGTATCCGGGACTCCGGGCGAGAGCAGTACTTC; cdr3_aa: CASSPASIRDSGREQYF
j_call: TRBJ1-2; clone_size: once; d_call: NA; v_call: TRBV2; cdr3_nt: TGTGCCAGCACCTTCCAACCGTTATTAGCTAACTATGGCTACACCTTC; cdr3_aa: CASTFQPLLANYGYTF
j_call: TRBJ2-1; clone_size: NA; d_call: TRBD2; v_call: TRBV7-3; cdr3_nt: TGTGCCAGCAGCTTTGGGGGCCCGGGACTAGCTAAGAATGAGCAGTTCTTC; cdr3_aa: CASSFGGPGLAKNEQFF
j_call: TRBJ1-1; clone_size: NA; d_call: TRBD1; v_call: TRBV6-5; cdr3_nt: TGTGCCAGCAGCTACACAGGGGTGTACACTGAAGCTTTCTTT; cdr3_aa: CASSYTGVYTEAFF
j_call: TRBJ2-7; clone_size: NA; d_call: TRBD1; v_call: TRBV27; cdr3_nt: TGTGCCAGCAGGACCGGGACAGGAGCCTACGAGCAGTACTTC; cdr3_aa: CASRTGTGAYEQYF
j_call: TRBJ2-5; clone_size: NA; d_call: TRBD2; v_call: TRBV9; cdr3_nt: TGTGCCAGCAGTGGGACTAGCGGGAGACATCAAGAGACCCAGTACTTC; cdr3_aa: CASSGTSGRHQETQYF
j_call: TRBJ1-2; clone_size: NA; d_call: NA; v_call: TRBV7-9; cdr3_nt: TGTGCCAGCAGCGCCGCGGACCGGAGCAGACTTAACTATGGCTACACCTTC; cdr3_aa: CASSAADRSRLNYGYTF
j_call: TRBJ1-1; clone_size: once; d_call: NA; v_call: TRBV30; cdr3_nt: TGTGCCTTCTATAAGACCCAGTACACTGAAGCTTTCTTT; cdr3_aa: CAFYKTQYTEAFF
j_call: TRBJ2-7; clone_size: NA; d_call: NA; v_call: TRBV5-1; cdr3_nt: TGCGCCAGCAGCTTGGTGGGGCAGGTCCAGAACGAGCAGTACTTC; cdr3_aa: CASSLVGQVQNEQYF
j_call: TRBJ1-5; clone_size: NA; d_call: TRBD1; v_call: TRBV24-1; cdr3_nt: TGTGCCACCACGACCCCGCCTCCGGGACAGGGGTTTTCTGAGGCCCAGCATTTT; cdr3_aa: CATTTPPPGQGFSEAQHF
j_call: TRBJ1-1; clone_size: NA; d_call: TRBD1; v_call: TRBV5-1; cdr3_nt: TGCGCCAGCAAGCGGACAGGGAACACTGAAGCTTTCTTT; cdr3_aa: CASKRTGNTEAFF
j_call: TRBJ2-3; clone_size: NA; d_call: TRBD1; v_call: TRBV14; cdr3_nt: TGTGCCAGCAGCCAAGGCGCAGGGGGATTCACAGATACGCAGTATTTT; cdr3_aa: CASSQGAGGFTDTQYF
j_call: TRBJ1-5; clone_size: NA; d_call: TRBD1; v_call: TRBV18; cdr3_nt: TGTGCCAGCTCACCGGGACAGGGTAGTTATCAGCCCCAGCATTTT; cdr3_aa: CASSPGQGSYQPQHF
j_call: TRBJ2-3; clone_size: NA; d_call: NA; v_call: TRBV4-1; cdr3_nt: TGCGCCAGCAGCCATCCCGACAGGAGCACAGATACGCAGTATTTT; cdr3_aa: CASSHPDRSTDTQYF
j_call: TRBJ2-3; clone_size: NA; d_call: NA; v_call: TRBV9; cdr3_nt: TGTGCCAGCAGCCCCCTCGGGGACCCCATAGATACGCAGTATTTT; cdr3_aa: CASSPLGDPIDTQYF
j_call: TRBJ1-1; clone_size: NA; d_call: TRBD1; v_call: TRBV7-6; cdr3_nt: TGTGCCAGCAGCAACCCGGGACAGGGGGCTGAAGCTTTCTTT; cdr3_aa: CASSNPGQGAEAFF
j_call: TRBJ2-2; clone_size: once; d_call: TRBD2; v_call: TRBV6-2/TRBV6-3; cdr3_nt: TGTGCCAGCAGTTACTCTCCAGCGGGAGGTTGGGACACCGGGGAGCTGTTTTTT; cdr3_aa: CASSYSPAGGWDTGELFF
j_call: TRBJ2-7; clone_size: NA; d_call: TRBD2; v_call: TRBV10-3; cdr3_nt: TGTGCCACGTCGCCGGGACTAGCGGGAGTCGAGCAGTACTTC; cdr3_aa: CATSPGLAGVEQYF
j_call: TRBJ1-5; clone_size: NA; d_call: TRBD1; v_call: TRBV5-5; cdr3_nt: TGTGCCAGCAGCTTCGACAGGGGTTACAATCAGCCCCAGCATTTT; cdr3_aa: CASSFDRGYNQPQHF
j_call: TRBJ2-3; clone_size: few; d_call: NA; v_call: TRBV4-1; cdr3_nt: TGCGCCAGCAGCCAACTTGACAGGACAGATACGCAGTATTTT; cdr3_aa: CASSQLDRTDTQYF
j_call: TRBJ2-1; clone_size: few; d_call: TRBD2; v_call: TRBV19; cdr3_nt: TGTGCCAGCCTTTCCAGCCGTAGCGGGAGTTACAATGAGCAGTTCTTC; cdr3_aa: CASLSSRSGSYNEQFF
j_call: TRBJ2-7; clone_size: few; d_call: TRBD2; v_call: TRBV6-2/TRBV6-3; cdr3_nt: TGTGCCAGCAGTAACAATCTAGCGGAGGGCTCCTACGAGCAGTACTTC; cdr3_aa: CASSNNLAEGSYEQYF
j_call: TRBJ2-7; clone_size: NA; d_call: TRBD1; v_call: TRBV18; cdr3_nt: TGTGCCAGCTCACCACGCGACAGGGGTACGCACGAGCAGTACTTC; cdr3_aa: CASSPRDRGTHEQYF
j_call: TRBJ2-3; clone_size: NA; d_call: TRBD2; v_call: TRBV5-1; cdr3_nt: TGCGCCAGCAGGGAGCGTCTAGCGGGAAGGAATACGCAGTATTTT; cdr3_aa: CASRERLAGRNTQYF
j_call: TRBJ2-3; clone_size: few; d_call: TRBD2; v_call: TRBV29-1; cdr3_nt: TGCAGCGCCAGGACTAGCGGGAATTCAGATACGCAGTATTTT; cdr3_aa: CSARTSGNSDTQYF
j_call: TRBJ2-7; clone_size: NA; d_call: TRBD1; v_call: TRBV7-3; cdr3_nt: TGTGCCAGCAGCTTGGGACAGGGCCCCGCGTACGAGCAGTACTTC; cdr3_aa: CASSLGQGPAYEQYF